Listed below are T cell receptor beta chains from one sample, sequenced in a study of spatial heterogeneity in lung cancer. TCRdb passed the 5' RACE reads through MiXCR, listing each CDR3 protein once. The data contain about 120,000 distinct CDR3 sequences, 10% to 15% of them singletons. The material sequenced was PBMCs, taken at follow-up. The source of these receptors is a male donor with early-stage non-small cell lung cancer. The CDR3 runs from the conserved cysteine through the conserved F or W. The D gene is left open where the match is weak. Some rows mark clone size as missing; the rest say once, few, many or name a class of expanded clone.

few	NA	TRBJ2-2	TRBV5-1	CASSLEAQGSPGELFF	TGCGCCAGCAGCTTGGAGGCTCAGGGGAGTCCCGGGGAGCTGTTTTTT
few	NA	TRBJ2-5	TRBV7-2	CASSFSGTRETQYF	TGTGCCAGCAGCTTCTCCGGGACGCGAGAGACCCAGTACTTC
NA	TRBD1	TRBJ1-5	TRBV7-2	CASSFSGGRNQPQHF	TGTGCCAGCAGCTTTTCAGGGGGCCGGAATCAGCCCCAGCATTTT
NA	TRBD1	TRBJ2-1	TRBV5-1	CASSLGTGNEQFF	TGCGCCAGCAGCTTGGGGACAGGGAATGAGCAGTTCTTC
NA	TRBD1	TRBJ2-7	TRBV6-5	CASSYDRVAYEQYF	TGTGCCAGCAGTTACGACAGGGTCGCCTACGAGCAGTACTTC
few	NA	TRBJ2-7	TRBV20-1	CSAKGQFGYEQYF	TGCAGTGCAAAAGGACAGTTCGGCTACGAGCAGTACTTC
few	NA	TRBJ2-7	TRBV20-1	CSARRLAPQPGEQYF	TGCAGTGCTAGGCGGCTGGCTCCCCAACCGGGCGAGCAGTACTTC
NA	TRBD1	TRBJ1-2	TRBV5-1	CASSATGVDYGYTF	TGCGCCAGCAGCGCGACAGGGGTCGACTATGGCTACACCTTC
few	NA	TRBJ1-1	TRBV20-1	CSASSGTLNTEAFF	TGCAGTGCTAGTTCCGGGACTCTGAACACTGAAGCTTTCTTT
many	NA	TRBJ1-4	TRBV7-2	CASSLDREKLFF	TGTGCCAGCAGCTTAGATAGGGAAAAACTGTTTTTT
many	TRBD1	TRBJ1-4	TRBV29-1	CSVDGTGSEKLFF	TGCAGCGTTGACGGGACAGGGAGTGAAAAACTGTTTTTT
NA	NA	TRBJ2-3	TRBV20-1	CSAGGGDTDTQYF	TGCAGTGCTGGGGGGGGCGACACAGATACGCAGTATTTT
NA	NA	TRBJ1-1	TRBV29-1	CSVHRPGNTEAFF	TGCAGCGTTCACAGGCCCGGGAACACTGAAGCTTTCTTT
NA	NA	TRBJ2-7	TRBV11-2	CASRVALISSYGQYF	TGTGCCAGCAGGGTCGCCCTAATATCCTCCTACGGGCAGTACTTC
many	NA	TRBJ1-1	TRBV5-1	CASSGRRGGTEAFF	TGCGCCAGCAGCGGCCGGCGGGGCGGCACTGAAGCTTTCTTT
NA	TRBD1	TRBJ1-5	TRBV18	CTSSLGTGVAGNQPQHF	TGTACCAGCTCACTAGGGACAGGGGTAGCGGGCAATCAGCCCCAGCATTTT
many	NA	TRBJ1-2	TRBV6-6	CASSLPGYGYTF	TGTGCCAGCAGTTTACCGGGCTATGGCTACACCTTC
few	NA	TRBJ1-2	TRBV2	CASSAGQGTRGYTF	TGTGCCAGCAGTGCGGGTCAGGGGACGCGGGGCTACACCTTC
many	NA	TRBJ1-2	TRBV12-3/TRBV12-4	CASSRTGINYGYTF	TGTGCCAGCAGTCGTACAGGGATTAACTATGGCTACACCTTC
few	NA	TRBJ1-6	TRBV28	CASTLQGSGKNSPLHF	TGTGCCAGCACCTTACAGGGCAGCGGTAAAAATTCACCCCTCCACTTT
few	TRBD1	TRBJ1-6	TRBV7-2	CASSESTGGTPLHF	TGTGCCAGCAGCGAATCGACAGGGGGGACACCCCTCCACTTT
NA	TRBD1	TRBJ1-1	TRBV27	CTSRGGRFEAFF	TGCACCAGCAGGGGGGGGCGGTTTGAAGCTTTCTTT
few	NA	TRBJ1-2	TRBV5-1	CASSLDGGGLYGYTF	TGCGCCAGCAGCTTGGACGGGGGAGGACTCTATGGCTACACCTTC
many	TRBD1	TRBJ1-1	TRBV2	CASSQGVNTEAFF	TGTGCCAGCAGCCAGGGGGTGAACACTGAAGCTTTCTTT
few	TRBD1	TRBJ2-1	TRBV24-1	CATSDHGQGAYNEQFF	TGTGCCACCAGTGACCACGGACAGGGGGCATACAATGAGCAGTTCTTC
few	NA	TRBJ1-3	TRBV27	CASSLRSSGNTIYF	TGTGCCAGCAGTTTGCGGAGCTCTGGAAACACCATATATTTT
few	TRBD2	TRBJ2-5	TRBV20-1	CSARGLAGPQETQYF	TGCAGTGCTAGAGGACTAGCGGGGCCGCAAGAGACCCAGTACTTC
few	NA	TRBJ2-1	TRBV27	CASRSLPSSYNEQFF	TGTGCCAGCAGAAGCCTCCCGAGCTCCTACAATGAGCAGTTCTTC
NA	TRBD2	TRBJ2-2	TRBV7-9	CASSSLAGAHTGELFF	TGTGCCAGCAGCTCCCTAGCGGGGGCCCACACCGGGGAGCTGTTTTTT
few	NA	TRBJ2-3	TRBV11-2	CASSLGRVNTQYF	TGTGCCAGCAGCTTAGGGCGCGTTAATACGCAGTATTTT
many	NA	TRBJ2-5	TRBV29-1	CSVEDGDRSFGETQYF	TGCAGCGTTGAAGACGGCGACAGGAGTTTTGGAGAGACCCAGTACTTC
few	NA	TRBJ2-1	TRBV5-1	CASSLEFRGPTHNEQFF	TGCGCCAGCAGCTTGGAATTTCGGGGCCCAACTCACAATGAGCAGTTCTTC
NA	TRBD2	TRBJ2-1	TRBV9	CASSELAGDYNEQFF	TGTGCCAGCAGCGAACTAGCGGGGGATTACAATGAGCAGTTCTTC
few	NA	TRBJ2-1	TRBV10-3	CAISGQSSYNEQFF	TGTGCCATCAGTGGACAGTCCTCCTACAATGAGCAGTTCTTC
many	NA	TRBJ1-5	TRBV6-1	CASSGGLGRPQHF	TGTGCCAGCAGTGGAGGTTTGGGGCGGCCCCAGCATTTT